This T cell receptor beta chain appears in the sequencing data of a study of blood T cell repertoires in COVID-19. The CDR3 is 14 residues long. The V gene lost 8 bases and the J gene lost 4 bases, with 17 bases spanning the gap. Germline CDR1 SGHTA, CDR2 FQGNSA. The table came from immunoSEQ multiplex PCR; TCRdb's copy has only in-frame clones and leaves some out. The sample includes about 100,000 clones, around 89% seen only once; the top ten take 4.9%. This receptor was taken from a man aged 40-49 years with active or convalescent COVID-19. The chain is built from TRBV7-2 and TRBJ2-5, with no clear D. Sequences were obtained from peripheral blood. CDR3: CASSAAIASETQYF. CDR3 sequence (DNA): TGTGCCAGCTCGGCAGCCATAGCCTCAGAGACCCAGTACTTC.